A selection of T cell receptor beta chains follows, all from one sample in a study of beta chain features in type 1 diabetes. Measured with immunoSEQ multiplex PCR; TCRdb has only the in-frame clones, and not every one. The sample holds over 650,000 clones, about an eighth seen once. Sequencing was carried out using naive CD4+ T cells from blood. These receptors were obtained from a man aged 18 to 29 with type 1 diabetes. Both conserved end residues are part of each CDR3. Fields, in order: clone size, V gene, D gene, CDR3 length, J gene, CDR3 protein, CDR3 DNA. The D gene is left open where the match is weak. Clone size appears in some rows only: once, few, many, or a class for an expanded clone.

clone size: few; V gene: TRBV5-1; D gene: TRBD2; CDR3 length: 14; J gene: TRBJ2-5; CDR3 protein: CASSLGTSGETQYF; CDR3 DNA: TGCGCCAGCAGCTTGGGGACTAGCGGGGAGACCCAGTACTTC
clone size: .; V gene: TRBV7-9; D gene: TRBD2; CDR3 length: 15; J gene: TRBJ2-1; CDR3 protein: CASSALGGRASEQFF; CDR3 DNA: TGTGCCAGCAGCGCCCTGGGCGGGAGGGCCTCGGAGCAGTTCTTC
clone size: .; V gene: TRBV7-9; D gene: TRBD1; CDR3 length: 12; J gene: TRBJ2-7; CDR3 protein: CASPTGAYEQYF; CDR3 DNA: TGTGCCAGCCCTACAGGGGCCTACGAGCAGTACTTC
clone size: .; V gene: TRBV18; D gene: .; CDR3 length: 15; J gene: TRBJ2-7; CDR3 protein: CASSPRRDGSYEQYF; CDR3 DNA: TGTGCCAGCTCACCCCGCCGGGATGGTTCCTACGAGCAGTACTTC
clone size: few; V gene: TRBV30; D gene: .; CDR3 length: 13; J gene: TRBJ1-5; CDR3 protein: CAWSFRDNQPQHF; CDR3 DNA: TGTGCCTGGAGTTTCAGGGACAATCAGCCCCAGCATTTT
clone size: .; V gene: TRBV27; D gene: .; CDR3 length: 14; J gene: TRBJ1-2; CDR3 protein: CASSPIVQSYGYTF; CDR3 DNA: TGTGCCAGCAGCCCCATTGTTCAGAGCTATGGCTACACCTTC
clone size: .; V gene: TRBV15; D gene: .; CDR3 length: 15; J gene: TRBJ2-3; CDR3 protein: CATSRDPFAADTQYF; CDR3 DNA: TGTGCCACCAGCAGAGACCCCTTTGCGGCAGATACGCAGTATTTT
clone size: .; V gene: TRBV7-2; D gene: TRBD2; CDR3 length: 15; J gene: TRBJ2-7; CDR3 protein: CASSLGLAVDYEQYF; CDR3 DNA: TGTGCCAGCAGTTTAGGCCTAGCGGTAGACTACGAGCAGTACTTC
clone size: few; V gene: TRBV6-6; D gene: .; CDR3 length: 12; J gene: TRBJ2-7; CDR3 protein: CASSPQSYEQYF; CDR3 DNA: TGTGCCAGCAGTCCTCAGTCCTACGAGCAGTACTTC
clone size: .; V gene: TRBV6-5; D gene: TRBD1; CDR3 length: 14; J gene: TRBJ2-3; CDR3 protein: CASSIGQGRDTQYF; CDR3 DNA: TGTGCCAGCAGTATAGGACAGGGTCGTGATACGCAGTATTTT
clone size: .; V gene: TRBV13; D gene: .; CDR3 length: 14; J gene: TRBJ2-7; CDR3 protein: CASSWRRSSYEQYF; CDR3 DNA: TGTGCCAGCAGTTGGAGGCGGAGCTCCTACGAGCAGTACTTC
clone size: .; V gene: TRBV12-5; D gene: .; CDR3 length: 12; J gene: TRBJ1-1; CDR3 protein: CASGTANTEAFF; CDR3 DNA: TGTGCTAGTGGGACGGCGAACACTGAAGCTTTCTTT
clone size: few; V gene: TRBV21-1; D gene: .; CDR3 length: 14; J gene: TRBJ2-2; CDR3 protein: CASSKRQNTGELFF; CDR3 DNA: TGTGCCAGCAGCAAGAGGCAGAACACCGGGGAGCTGTTTTTT
clone size: .; V gene: TRBV18; D gene: TRBD1; CDR3 length: 14; J gene: TRBJ2-7; CDR3 protein: CASSPWDSANEQYF; CDR3 DNA: TGTGCCAGCTCACCCTGGGACAGTGCCAACGAGCAGTACTTC
clone size: .; V gene: TRBV7-2; D gene: .; CDR3 length: 12; J gene: TRBJ2-5; CDR3 protein: CASSLHGETQYF; CDR3 DNA: TGTGCCAGCAGCTTGCACGGAGAGACCCAGTACTTC
clone size: few; V gene: TRBV2; D gene: TRBD2; CDR3 length: 15; J gene: TRBJ2-3; CDR3 protein: CASILTSGVTDTQYF; CDR3 DNA: TGTGCCAGCATTCTGACTAGCGGAGTCACAGATACGCAGTATTTT
clone size: few; V gene: TRBV19; D gene: .; CDR3 length: 13; J gene: TRBJ1-5; CDR3 protein: CASSILHLQPQHF; CDR3 DNA: TGTGCCAGTAGTATTCTTCACCTCCAGCCCCAGCATTTT
clone size: .; V gene: TRBV4-3; D gene: TRBD1; CDR3 length: 19; J gene: TRBJ2-3; CDR3 protein: CASSHSMGWTGFSTDTQYF; CDR3 DNA: TGCGCCAGCAGCCACTCCATGGGGTGGACAGGATTCAGCACAGATACGCAGTATTTT
clone size: .; V gene: TRBV28; D gene: .; CDR3 length: 15; J gene: TRBJ2-6; CDR3 protein: CASSGVNSGANVLTF; CDR3 DNA: TGTGCCAGCAGTGGGGTGAACTCTGGGGCCAACGTCCTGACTTTC
clone size: few; V gene: TRBV7-9; D gene: .; CDR3 length: 14; J gene: TRBJ2-2; CDR3 protein: CASSFQQGIGELFF; CDR3 DNA: TGTGCCAGCAGCTTCCAACAGGGAATCGGGGAGCTGTTTTTT
clone size: .; V gene: TRBV7-9; D gene: TRBD1; CDR3 length: 17; J gene: TRBJ1-2; CDR3 protein: CASSLRDRTPRDYGYTF; CDR3 DNA: TGTGCCAGCAGCCTCCGGGACAGGACACCCAGGGACTATGGCTACACCTTC
clone size: .; V gene: TRBV14; D gene: .; CDR3 length: 12; J gene: TRBJ1-4; CDR3 protein: CASSQGDEKLFF; CDR3 DNA: TGTGCCAGCAGCCAAGGAGATGAAAAACTGTTTTTT
clone size: .; V gene: TRBV28; D gene: .; CDR3 length: 13; J gene: TRBJ2-1; CDR3 protein: CAAGNQGLRKQFF; CDR3 DNA: TGTGCCGCCGGGAACCAGGGACTCAGGAAGCAGTTCTTC
clone size: .; V gene: TRBV4-2; D gene: TRBD2; CDR3 length: 15; J gene: TRBJ2-5; CDR3 protein: CASSQSGTLEETQYF; CDR3 DNA: TGTGCCAGCAGCCAAAGCGGGACCCTTGAAGAGACCCAGTACTTC
clone size: .; V gene: TRBV7-9; D gene: TRBD2; CDR3 length: 16; J gene: TRBJ2-4; CDR3 protein: CASSLWEGGAKNIQYF; CDR3 DNA: TGTGCCAGCAGCCTATGGGAGGGAGGAGCCAAAAACATTCAGTACTTC
clone size: .; V gene: TRBV7-2; D gene: .; CDR3 length: 13; J gene: TRBJ2-3; CDR3 protein: CASSLPTPSTQYF; CDR3 DNA: TGTGCCAGCAGCCTACCGACACCCTCTACGCAGTATTTT